Presented here are 14 T cell receptor beta chains from one specimen sequenced in a study of tumor-infiltrating lymphocytes in primary liver carcinoma. The authors made TCR beta cDNA from around 500 ng total RNA with a constant-region primer. Three rounds of nested multiplex PCR with slightly modified ARM-PCR produced TCR beta libraries. The first two PCR rounds used TRBV1-TRBV30 primers with a Cbeta primer, around 10 cycles each. TCRdb re-called the multiplex PCR reads through MiXCR, storing one row per CDR3 protein. The top ten hold about 40% of the sample, which has roughly 20,000 distinct CDR3 sequences, over 70% seen once. Co-extraction yielded RNA and DNA from around 20-30 mg of unsorted bulk tissue. Sequencing used liver tumor tissue from sampling region 4. The subset: tumor region T4, right-lateral pole. These receptors were taken from a young woman with primary liver carcinoma and hepatitis B virus infection.

As for this clonotype: Relative to the germline gene, one junction end is altered; a read error may explain this. The chain uses TRBV6-2 or TRBV6-3 and TRBJ1-5; 11 positions agree with TRBD1. Germline CDR1 is MNHEY and CDR2 is SVGEGT. This CDR3 has 18 amino acids. The CDR3 reads CVSSYRPRTGGSNQPQHF. CDR3 DNA sequence: TGTGTCAGCAGTTACCGCCCCCGGACAGGGGGCAGCAACCAGCCTCAGCATTTT.

This rearrangement joins TRBV29-1 to TRBJ2-1; D uncertain. The germline V and J ends were trimmed by 8 bases and 4 bases, with 18 bases remaining between them. The CDR3 length is 14 residues. The germline gives CDR1 SQVTM, CDR2 ANQGSEA. DNA of the CDR3: TGCAGCCTTGTTGGGTTAATAAGTTACAATGAGCAGTTCTTC. Its protein product is CSLVGLISYNEQFF.

The V gene is TRBV5-4, the J gene TRBJ2-3; a possible D gene is TRBD1 (5 bases). The germline V and J ends were trimmed by 9 bases and 8 bases, with 31 bases remaining between them. In germline, CDR1 is SGHNT, CDR2 YYREEE (reference sequence). The CDR3 spans 17 residues. The CDR3 bases are TGTGCCACAAGCGTAGACGGACACCCTCCACCCACGGGTACGCAGTATTTT. Its protein product is CATSVDGHPPPTGTQYF.

The chain employs TRBV30 and TRBJ1-2; D is perhaps TRBD1 (5 bases). The CDR3 is 13 amino acids. Germline CDR1 is GTSNPN and CDR2 is SVGIG (reference sequence). Between the trimmed V and J ends, which lost 2 bases and 14 bases, there was a span of 21 bases. CDR3 bases: TGTGCCTGGAGTCCAGCCCTGGGGATGCCAGGGACCTTC. Protein sequence: CAWSPALGMPGTF. The entire variable domain, with the rest obtained from reference TRBV30 and TRBJ1-2, is as follows: SQTIHQWPATLVQPVGSPLSLECTVEGTSNPNLYWYRQAAGRGLQLLFYSVGIGQISSEVPQNLSASRPQDRQFILSSKKLLLSDSGFYLCAWSPALGMPGTFGSGTRLTVV.

A word on this clonotype: Compared with germline, one end of the junction differs, possibly owing to a read error. Here the CDR3 reads CASSYGTRHSIDTQCF. CDR3 DNA: TGTGCAAGCAGTTACGGGACACGTCATAGCATAGATACGCAGTGTTTT. V usage is TRBV6-6 and J usage is TRBJ2-3, with a weak D call TRBD1 (6 bases). The CDR3 consists of 16 residues. Germline-derived CDR1 and CDR2 are MNHNY and SVGAGI (reference sequence).

The chain joins TRBV4-2 to TRBJ2-7, with 8 nucleotides matching TRBD2. V trimming: 3 bases; J trimming: 8 bases; junction bases outside the gene matches: 21. The germline V gene encodes CDR1 LGHNA and CDR2 YNFKEQ. The CDR3 loop spans 18 amino acids. CDR3 nucleotide sequence: TGTGCCAGCAGCCAGAAACACCTAGGACGGGGGGGACCGCGCAAGCAGTACTTC. Translation: CASSQKHLGRGGPRKQYF.

By share, this clonotype ranks as large. J is TRBJ2-7 and V is TRBV11-2; no clear D gene. Trimming shortened V by 6 bases and J by 7 bases, and 10 bases separated the two germline ends. The length of the CDR3 is 11 residues. Germline V gene sequence: CDR1 SGHAT, CDR2 FQNNGV. Written as DNA, the CDR3 is TGTGCCAGCAGTCCAGCCAGTGAGCAGTACTTC. Protein sequence: CASSPASEQYF.

On this clonotype: Without the conserved terminal phenylalanine or tryptophan, this CDR3 likely stems from a read error. J is TRBJ2-1 and V is TRBV10-3; the D is unclear. This CDR3 has 14 amino acids. Germline V CDR1 and CDR2: ENHRY, SYGVKD. CDR3 protein: CAVSPTATRDEQFL. The CDR3 DNA is TGTGCCGTCAGTCCTACGGCGACCCGGGATGAGCAGTTCTTA.

This clonotype is classed as large. J is TRBJ2-3 and V is TRBV12-3 or TRBV12-4; no reliable D call. Trimming stripped 3 bases from V and 0 bases from J, with 10 bases between. CDR3 length equals 15 residues. In nucleotides, the CDR3 is TGTGCCAGCAGTTTTCCCCCTCCTAGCACAGATACGCAGTATTTT. Encoded protein: CASSFPPPSTDTQYF.

The rearrangement uses TRBV12-3 or TRBV12-4 and TRBJ2-6, with 9 positions matching TRBD1. With 8 bases clipped from V and 0 bases from J, the junction kept 14 bases outside the gene matches. This CDR3 comprises 19 residues. The CDR3 spells CASLKGRTGVRSGANVLTF. CDR3 bases: TGTGCCAGCTTAAAGGGGAGGACAGGGGTCCGCTCTGGGGCCAACGTCCTGACTTTC.

This clonotype appeared a single time. A junction end diverges from the germline sequence, so it may reflect a read error. The chain combines TRBV7-9 with TRBJ2-1, with 14 positions matching TRBD2. Germline V gene sequence: CDR1 SEHNR, CDR2 FQNEAQ (reference sequence). The CDR3 length is 14 residues. The CDR3 DNA follows: TGTGCCAGTAGCTCCAGGACTAGCGGGAGGTTTCAGTTCTTC. Its translation is CASSSRTSGRFQFF.

Concerning this clonotype itself: As the CDR3 is not closed by the conserved phenylalanine or tryptophan, this likely results from a read error. The V gene is TRBV5-5, the J gene TRBJ1-6; D gene uncertain. The CDR3 has 14 amino acids. Per the germline V gene, CDR1 is SGHKS and CDR2 is YYEKEE (reference sequence). The CDR3 region is CASSLDVSDSPLHL. The CDR3 region has the DNA TGTGCCAGCAGCTTGGACGTCAGTGATTCACCTCTCCACCTT.

Details on this clonotype: The CDR3 end shows no conserved phenylalanine or tryptophan, and so a read error is likely. The DNA is omitted, as the CDR3 cannot be located on it reliably, and the CDR3 follows TCRdb's listing. The chain couples TRBV4-3 to TRBJ2-3; TRBD1 is the table's D call and was not checked against the DNA. With termini counted, the CDR3 has 18 amino acids. Per germline, CDR1 LGHNA and CDR2 YSLEER. The CDR3 region is CASSQSVWLGDPDDTQYV.

The rearrangement uses TRBV11-2 and TRBJ2-3; 8 positions match TRBD2. The germline gives CDR1 SGHAT, CDR2 FQNNGV. Trimming removed 5 bases from V and 2 bases from J; junction bases left unmatched: 12. There are 17 residues in the CDR3. CDR3: CASSHRGSGSFTDTQYF. The CDR3, as DNA: TGTGCCAGCAGCCATCGAGGAAGCGGGAGCTTCACAGATACGCAGTATTTT. Full variable domain (outside the CDR3, taken from reference TRBV11-2 and TRBJ2-3): EAGVAQSPRYKIIEKRQSVAFWCNPISGHATLYWYQQILGQGPKLLIQFQNNGVVDDSQLPKDRFSAERLKGVDSTLKIQPAKLEDSAVYLCASSHRGSGSFTDTQYFGPGTRLTVL.